The clone carrying this T cell receptor beta chain showed up many times. No antigen is known for it. The CDR3 regions of TCR beta were amplified from RNA transcripts. Primed by the HTBI set, a first-round RT-PCR was run on the TCR CDR3. TCRdb passed the multiplex PCR reads through MiXCR, listing each CDR3 protein once. The table shows approximately 400,000 distinct CDR3 sequences, with more than 12% occurring only once. Clinical Activity Scores of at least 3, NOSPECS grades of at least 4 and durations under 3 months characterized ophthalmopathy patients. Any patient presenting with uncontrolled infection, other autoimmune disease, pregnancy or lactation was left out. This sample is part of a study of T cells in Graves' hyperthyroidism and ophthalmopathy. General observations from the study: Among clonotypes expanded in thyroid above 0.001, most were also found in blood. Using 13 V-J features, a model discriminated ophthalmopathy from stable hyperthyroidism.

The CDR3 has 14 residues. The V end was cut by 8 bases, the J end by 4 bases, with 15 bases between. Germline V gene data show CDR1 as SEHNR and CDR2 as FQNEAQ (reference sequence). The V gene is TRBV7-9, the J gene TRBJ1-3, with D unclear. This TCR was recovered from a man in his forties or fifties with Graves' ophthalmopathy. The specimen sequenced was blood. Written as DNA, the CDR3 is TGTGCCAGCCGAAGGGTGGGCCCCGGAAACACCATATATTTT. Amino acid sequence: CASRRVGPGNTIYF.